This T cell receptor (beta chain) appears in the sequencing data of a study of blood T cell repertoires in COVID-19. Overall study context: Whether acute or convalescent, the COVID-19 samples came from the United States, Italy and Spain.

Study processing details: Counts of nucleated cells, estimated from reference gene primer amplification, were obtained. Assay used: immunoSEQ multiplex PCR; TCRdb lists only in-frame clones, some missing. V and J calls and clone size come straight from that table; D and trimming were deduced from the DNA. The data hold 55,000 to 75,000 clones, with roughly 77% observed a single time. The CDR3 runs to 12 residues. V shed 7 bases and J 11 bases; nucleotides not matched to a gene: 9. Germline CDR1 is MDHEN and CDR2 is SYDVKM. The rearrangement uses TRBV28 and TRBJ1-1; 8 bases match TRBD1. The sample taken for sequencing was peripheral blood. The sequence derives from a human donor in a cohort sampled during active COVID-19. The CDR3 sequence: CASTPTGEMAFF. CDR3 nucleotide sequence: TGTGCCAGCACCCCGACAGGGGAGATGGCTTTCTTT.